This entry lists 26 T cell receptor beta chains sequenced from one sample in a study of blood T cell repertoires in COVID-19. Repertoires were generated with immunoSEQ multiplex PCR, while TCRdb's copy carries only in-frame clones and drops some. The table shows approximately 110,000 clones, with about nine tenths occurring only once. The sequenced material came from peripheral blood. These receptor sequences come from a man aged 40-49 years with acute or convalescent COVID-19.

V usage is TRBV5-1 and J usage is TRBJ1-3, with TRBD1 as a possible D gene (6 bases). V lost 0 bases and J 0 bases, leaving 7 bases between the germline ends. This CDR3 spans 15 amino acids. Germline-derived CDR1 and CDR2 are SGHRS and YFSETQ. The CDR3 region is CASSLGTDSGNTIYF. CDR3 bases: TGCGCCAGCAGCTTGGGGACAGACTCTGGAAACACCATATATTTT.

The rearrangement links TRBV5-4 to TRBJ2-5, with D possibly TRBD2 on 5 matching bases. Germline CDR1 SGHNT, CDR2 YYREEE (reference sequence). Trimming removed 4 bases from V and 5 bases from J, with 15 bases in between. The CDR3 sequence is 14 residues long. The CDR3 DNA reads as TGTGCCAGCAGCCCGAACGGGGTATCTGAGACCCAGTACTTC. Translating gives CASSPNGVSETQYF.

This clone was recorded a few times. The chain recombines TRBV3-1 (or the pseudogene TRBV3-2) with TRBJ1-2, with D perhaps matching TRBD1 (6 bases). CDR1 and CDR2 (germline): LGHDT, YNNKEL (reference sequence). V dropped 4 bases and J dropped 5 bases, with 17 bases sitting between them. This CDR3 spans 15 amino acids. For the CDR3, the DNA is TGTGCCAGCAGCCCCACCCCACAGGGTCGGTATGGCTACACCTTC. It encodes CASSPTPQGRYGYTF.

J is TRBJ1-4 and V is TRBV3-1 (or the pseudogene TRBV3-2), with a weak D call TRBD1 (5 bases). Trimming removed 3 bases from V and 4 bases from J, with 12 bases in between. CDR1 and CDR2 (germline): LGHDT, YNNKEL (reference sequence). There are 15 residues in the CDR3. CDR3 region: CASSHSTGLNEKLFF. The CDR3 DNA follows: TGTGCCAGCAGCCATTCGACGGGACTTAATGAAAAACTGTTTTTT.

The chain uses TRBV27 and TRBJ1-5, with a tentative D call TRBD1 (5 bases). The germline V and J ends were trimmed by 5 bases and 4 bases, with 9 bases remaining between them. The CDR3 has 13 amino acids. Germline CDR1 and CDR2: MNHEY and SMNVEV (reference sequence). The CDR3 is CASSPQGNQPQHF. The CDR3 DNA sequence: TGTGCCAGCAGTCCTCAGGGTAATCAGCCCCAGCATTTT.

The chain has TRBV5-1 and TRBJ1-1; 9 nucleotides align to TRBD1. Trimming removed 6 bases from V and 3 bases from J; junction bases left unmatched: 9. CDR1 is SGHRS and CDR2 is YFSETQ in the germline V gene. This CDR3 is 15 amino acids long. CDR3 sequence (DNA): TGCGCCAGCATCGTCGGGACAGGGATACACACTGAAGCTTTCTTT. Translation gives CASIVGTGIHTEAFF.

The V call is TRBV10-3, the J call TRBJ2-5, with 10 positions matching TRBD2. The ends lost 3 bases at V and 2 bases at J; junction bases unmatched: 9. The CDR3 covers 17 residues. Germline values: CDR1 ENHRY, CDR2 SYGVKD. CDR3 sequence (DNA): TGTGCCATCAGTGACCCGGCGGGGACTAGCGCACAAGAGACCCAGTACTTC. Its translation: CAISDPAGTSAQETQYF.

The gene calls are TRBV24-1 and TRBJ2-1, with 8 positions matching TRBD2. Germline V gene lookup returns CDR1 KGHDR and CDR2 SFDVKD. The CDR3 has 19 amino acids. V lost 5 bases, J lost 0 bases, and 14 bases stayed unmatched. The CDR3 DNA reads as TGTGCCACCAGTGCCCGGCGGGGGGCTAGCGGGTTCTCCTACAATGAGCAGTTCTTC. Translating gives CATSARRGASGFSYNEQFF.

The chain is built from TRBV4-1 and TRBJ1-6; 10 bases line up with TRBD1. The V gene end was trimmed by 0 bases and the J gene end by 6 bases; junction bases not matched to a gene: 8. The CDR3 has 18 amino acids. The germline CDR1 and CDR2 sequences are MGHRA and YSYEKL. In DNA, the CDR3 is TGCGCCAGCAGCCAAGATTCTGGACAGGGGGTCTTTAATTCACCCCTCCACTTT. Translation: CASSQDSGQGVFNSPLHF.

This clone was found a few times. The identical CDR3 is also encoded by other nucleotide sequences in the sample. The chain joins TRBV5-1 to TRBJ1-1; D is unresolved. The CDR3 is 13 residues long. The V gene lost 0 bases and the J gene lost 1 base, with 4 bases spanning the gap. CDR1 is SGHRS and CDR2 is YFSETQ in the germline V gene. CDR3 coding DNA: TGCGCCAGCAGCTTGGAACAGAACACTGAAGCTTTCTTT. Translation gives CASSLEQNTEAFF.

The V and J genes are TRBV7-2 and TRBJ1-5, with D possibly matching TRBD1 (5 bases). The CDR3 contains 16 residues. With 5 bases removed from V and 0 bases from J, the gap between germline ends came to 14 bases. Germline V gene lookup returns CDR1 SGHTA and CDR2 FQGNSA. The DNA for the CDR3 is TGTGCCAGCAGCCGCCGACCCGGGGGTAGCAATCAGCCCCAGCATTTT. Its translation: CASSRRPGGSNQPQHF. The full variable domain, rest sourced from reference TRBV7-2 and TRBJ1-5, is GAGVSQSPSNKVTEKGKDVELRCDPISGHTALYWYRQSLGQGLEFLIYFQGNSAPDKSGLPSDRFSAERTGGSVSTLTIQRTQQEDSAVYLCASSRRPGGSNQPQHFGDGTRLSIL.

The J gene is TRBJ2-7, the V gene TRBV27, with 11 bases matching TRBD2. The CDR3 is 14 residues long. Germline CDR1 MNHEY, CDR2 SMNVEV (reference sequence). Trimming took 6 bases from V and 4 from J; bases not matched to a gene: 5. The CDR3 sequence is CASRITSGSYEQYF. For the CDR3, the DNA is TGTGCCAGCAGAATAACTAGCGGGAGTTACGAGCAGTACTTC.

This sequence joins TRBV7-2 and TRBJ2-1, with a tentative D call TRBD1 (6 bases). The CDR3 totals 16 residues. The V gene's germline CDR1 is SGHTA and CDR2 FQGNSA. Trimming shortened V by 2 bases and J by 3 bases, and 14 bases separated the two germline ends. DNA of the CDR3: TGTGCCAGCAGCTTATTACGAGGGGGTTACTACAATGAGCAGTTCTTC. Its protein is CASSLLRGGYYNEQFF. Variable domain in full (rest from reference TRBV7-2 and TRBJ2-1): GAGVSQSPSNKVTEKGKDVELRCDPISGHTALYWYRQSLGQGLEFLIYFQGNSAPDKSGLPSDRFSAERTGGSVSTLTIQRTQQEDSAVYLCASSLLRGGYYNEQFFGPGTRLTVL.

CDR3 sequence (DNA): TGTGCCAGCACTTCTTTGAGGGACTTTACCTACGAGCAGTACTTC. Protein: CASTSLRDFTYEQYF. The chain has TRBV21-1 and TRBJ2-7; the D call in the table, TRBD2, was not verified against the DNA. TRBV21-1 has pseudogene status. The CDR3 is made up of 15 amino acids.

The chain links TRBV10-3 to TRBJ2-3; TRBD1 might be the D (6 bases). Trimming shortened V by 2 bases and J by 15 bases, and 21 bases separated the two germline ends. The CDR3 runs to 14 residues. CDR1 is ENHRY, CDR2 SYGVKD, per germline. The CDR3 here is CAISERAPRGLPYF. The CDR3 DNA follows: TGTGCCATCAGTGAGCGGGCCCCCAGGGGCCTCCCATATTTT.

The CDR3 protein is CASSYGDRRLYGYTF. In nucleotides, the CDR3 is TGTGCCAGCAGTTACGGAGACCGGAGGCTCTATGGCTACACCTTC. This sequence joins TRBV6-5 and TRBJ1-2; no clear D. Germline-derived CDR1 and CDR2 are MNHEY and SVGAGI. The ends were cut back, 2 bases at V and 4 bases at J, with 14 bases in the middle. This CDR3 is built from 15 residues.

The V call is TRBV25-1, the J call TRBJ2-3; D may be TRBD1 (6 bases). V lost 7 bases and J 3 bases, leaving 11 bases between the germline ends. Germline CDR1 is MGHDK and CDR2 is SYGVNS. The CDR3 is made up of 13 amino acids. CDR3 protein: CASNRDWTDTQYF. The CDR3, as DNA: TGTGCCAGCAACAGGGATTGGACAGATACGCAGTATTTT. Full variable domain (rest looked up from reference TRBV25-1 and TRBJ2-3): EADIYQTPRYLVIGTGKKITLECSQTMGHDKMYWYQQDPGMELHLIHYSYGVNSTEKGDLSSESTVSRIRTEHFPLTLESARPSHTSQYLCASNRDWTDTQYFGPGTRLTVL.

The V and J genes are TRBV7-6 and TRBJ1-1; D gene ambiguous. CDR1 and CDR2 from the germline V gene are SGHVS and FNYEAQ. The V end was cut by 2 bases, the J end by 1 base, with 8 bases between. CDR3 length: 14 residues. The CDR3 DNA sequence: TGTGCCAGCAGCTTACGAACAACGAACACTGAAGCTTTCTTT. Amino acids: CASSLRTTNTEAFF.

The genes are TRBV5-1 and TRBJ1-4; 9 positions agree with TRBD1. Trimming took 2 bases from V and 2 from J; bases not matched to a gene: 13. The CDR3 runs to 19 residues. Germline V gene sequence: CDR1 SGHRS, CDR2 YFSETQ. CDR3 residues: CASSLGPRTGGKTNEKLFF. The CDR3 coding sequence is TGCGCCAGCAGCTTAGGACCCCGAACAGGGGGCAAGACTAATGAAAAACTGTTTTTT. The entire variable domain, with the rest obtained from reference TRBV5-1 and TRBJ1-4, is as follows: KAGVTQTPRYLIKTRGQQVTLSCSPISGHRSVSWYQQTPGQGLQFLFEYFSETQRNKGNFPGRFSGRQFSNSRSEMNVSTLELGDSALYLCASSLGPRTGGKTNEKLFFGSGTQLSVL.

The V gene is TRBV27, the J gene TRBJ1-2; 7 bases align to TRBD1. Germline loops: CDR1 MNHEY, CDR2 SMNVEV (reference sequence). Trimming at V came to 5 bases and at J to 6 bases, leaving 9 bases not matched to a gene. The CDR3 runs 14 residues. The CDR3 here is CASSSLTGYDGYTF. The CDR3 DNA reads TGTGCCAGCAGTAGCTTGACAGGGTATGATGGCTACACCTTC.

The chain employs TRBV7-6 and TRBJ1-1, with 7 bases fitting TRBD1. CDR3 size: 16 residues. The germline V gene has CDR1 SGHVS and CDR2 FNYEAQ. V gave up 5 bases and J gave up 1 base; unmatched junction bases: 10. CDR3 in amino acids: CASSPRTGRGNTEAFF. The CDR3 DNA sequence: TGTGCCAGCAGCCCCAGGACAGGTCGGGGGAACACTGAAGCTTTCTTT.

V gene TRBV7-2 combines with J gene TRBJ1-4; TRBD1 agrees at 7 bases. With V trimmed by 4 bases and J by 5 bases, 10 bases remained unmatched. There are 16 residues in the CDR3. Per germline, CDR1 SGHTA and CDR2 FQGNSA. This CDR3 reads CASSSTLTGRNEKLFF. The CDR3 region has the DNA TGTGCCAGCAGCTCGACCTTGACAGGGAGGAATGAAAAACTGTTTTTT.

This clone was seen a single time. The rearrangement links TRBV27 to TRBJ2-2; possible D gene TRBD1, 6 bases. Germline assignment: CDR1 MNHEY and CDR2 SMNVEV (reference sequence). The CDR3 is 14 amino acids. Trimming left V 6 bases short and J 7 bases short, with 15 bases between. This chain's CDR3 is CASRLTGLNGELFF. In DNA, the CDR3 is TGTGCCAGCAGACTTACAGGGTTAAACGGGGAGCTGTTTTTT.

The CDR3 sequence is CASSQGGFYEQYF. Here the CDR3 DNA reads TGTGCCAGCAGCCAAGGGGGCTTCTACGAGCAGTACTTC. The chain combines TRBV6-5 with TRBJ2-7, with 7 bases identical to TRBD1. With 6 bases clipped from V and 3 bases from J, the junction kept 5 bases outside the gene matches. Germline V CDR1 and CDR2: MNHEY, SVGAGI. The CDR3 contains 13 residues.

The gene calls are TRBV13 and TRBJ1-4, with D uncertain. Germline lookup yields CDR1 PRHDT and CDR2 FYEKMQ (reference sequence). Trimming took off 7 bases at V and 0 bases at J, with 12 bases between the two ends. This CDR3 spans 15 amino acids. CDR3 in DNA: TGTGCCAGCACCTCCCTCGGAGCAACTAATGAAAAACTGTTTTTT. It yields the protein CASTSLGATNEKLFF.

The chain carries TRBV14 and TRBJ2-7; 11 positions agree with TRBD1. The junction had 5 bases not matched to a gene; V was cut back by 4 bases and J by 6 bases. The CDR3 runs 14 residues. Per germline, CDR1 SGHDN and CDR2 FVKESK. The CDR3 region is CASSLTGTGGEQYF. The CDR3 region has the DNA TGTGCCAGCAGCCTAACCGGGACAGGGGGCGAGCAGTACTTC.